The 32 T cell receptor beta chains below come from one sample, sequenced in a study of T cells in Graves' hyperthyroidism and ophthalmopathy. Authors of the study amplified TCR beta CDR3 regions from RNA transcripts. The primer set for the first-round RT-PCR of the TCR CDR3 was HTBI. From the multiplex PCR reads, TCRdb called clonotypes with MiXCR, one entry per CDR3 protein. The data show almost 500,000 distinct CDR3 sequences, with under 25% seen just once and around 54% held by the top ten. Specimen: blood. These receptor sequences come from a woman in her seventies with Graves' ophthalmopathy.

This clonotype was detected a few times. CDR3 coding DNA: TGTGCCAGCACCTCGACATGGGGGGCCGGGGAGCTGTTTTTT. This sequence encodes CASTSTWGAGELFF. The chain uses TRBV19 and TRBJ2-2, with a tentative D call TRBD2 (6 bases). The V gene lost 9 bases and the J gene lost 6 bases, with 17 bases spanning the gap. CDR3 size: 14 residues. Per germline, CDR1 LNHDA and CDR2 SQIVND (reference sequence).

The rearrangement links TRBV6-2 or TRBV6-3 to TRBJ1-2; 7 bases agree with TRBD1. The CDR3 consists of 16 residues. With V trimmed by 0 bases and J by 2 bases, 6 bases remained unmatched. Germline V gives CDR1 MNHEY, CDR2 SVGEGT. The DNA of the CDR3 is TGTGCCAGCAGTTACTCCGCCGGGACAGAGAACTATGGCTACACCTTC. This codes for CASSYSAGTENYGYTF.

As concerns this clonotype: Being one base from a much bigger clone, this may be a read error. The V gene is TRBV6-9, the J gene TRBJ2-7, with 12 bases aligning to TRBD2. The CDR3 totals 14 residues. The germline gives CDR1 MNHGY, CDR2 SVAAGI. CDR3 sequence: CAGSSTSGSNEQYF. The CDR3 nucleotides read TGTGCCGGCAGTTCGACTAGCGGGAGCAACGAGCAGTACTTC.

This clonotype was detected only a few times. For the CDR3, the DNA is TGTGCCACCGGAAAATCTAGGGTTGGGAAAACTGAAGCTTTCTTT. Translated: CATGKSRVGKTEAFF. The J gene is TRBJ1-1, the V gene TRBV11-2, with D unresolved. Trimming left V 10 bases short and J 5 bases short, with 23 bases between. This CDR3 comprises 15 residues. The germline gives CDR1 SGHAT, CDR2 FQNNGV.

The count of this clonotype is one. The V call is TRBV27, the J call TRBJ2-7; 7 bases align to TRBD1. The CDR3 is 14 amino acids. Germline trimming cut 4 bases from V and 4 bases from J; bases unmatched to any gene: 7. CDR1 and CDR2 (germline): MNHEY, SMNVEV (reference sequence). DNA for the CDR3: TGTGCCAGCAGTTCCACAGGGGTAAGATACGAGCAGTACTTC. It codes for CASSSTGVRYEQYF.

This clonotype was seen more than once but under ten times. J is TRBJ2-7 and V is TRBV5-1; D gene unclear. Per germline, CDR1 SGHRS and CDR2 YFSETQ. Trimming stripped 2 bases from V and 4 bases from J, with 10 bases between. The CDR3 consists of 13 residues. The DNA for the CDR3 is TGCGCCAGCAGCTTTGGACGGAAATACGAGCAGTACTTC. Translation: CASSFGRKYEQYF.

The J gene is TRBJ2-7, the V gene TRBV6-1, with TRBD1 matching 9 bases. V lost 2 bases, J lost 6 bases, and 5 bases stayed unmatched. From germline, CDR1 is MNHNS and CDR2 SASEGT. The CDR3 extends over 14 amino acids. For the CDR3, the DNA is TGTGCCAGCAGTGAACAACAGGGGGCATCCGAGCAGTACTTC. This sequence encodes CASSEQQGASEQYF.

The chain is built from TRBV19 and TRBJ2-2; D is perhaps TRBD1 (6 bases). The CDR3 is 15 amino acids. Germline CDR1 is LNHDA and CDR2 is SQIVND (reference sequence). V was trimmed by 5 bases and J by 4 bases, leaving 14 bases between them. CDR3 protein: CASSPGQIITGELFF. CDR3 nucleotide sequence: TGTGCCAGTAGTCCGGGACAAATAATCACCGGGGAGCTGTTTTTT.

This clonotype has at least ten counts. The chain joins TRBV12-3 or TRBV12-4 to TRBJ2-3; 8 bases align to TRBD1. The CDR3 runs 14 residues. After removal of 6 bases from V and 1 base from J, the junction contained 3 bases not matched to a gene. CDR3 residues: CASSYRGGTDTQYF. CDR3 bases: TGTGCCAGCAGCTACAGGGGGGGCACAGATACGCAGTATTTT.

At least ten counts were recorded for this clonotype. The chain recombines TRBV27 with TRBJ1-1; the D is unclear. Per germline, CDR1 MNHEY and CDR2 SMNVEV (reference sequence). This CDR3 is built from 13 residues. Trimming removed 3 bases from V and 1 base from J, with 6 bases in between. The CDR3 bases are TGTGCCAGCAGTTTGTACAGGAACACTGAAGCTTTCTTT. Protein: CASSLYRNTEAFF.

This clonotype was observed at least ten times. The J gene is TRBJ2-2, the V gene TRBV9; D assignment may be TRBD1 or TRBD2 (5 bases each). This CDR3 contains 16 residues. In germline, CDR1 is SGDLS, CDR2 YYNGEE. Trimming shortened V by 3 bases and J by 0 bases, and 12 bases separated the two germline ends. The CDR3: CASSASGTTNTGELFF. DNA for the CDR3: TGTGCCAGCAGCGCTTCCGGGACCACGAACACCGGGGAGCTGTTTTTT.

This clonotype was seen a few times. This rearrangement joins TRBV5-5 to TRBJ2-1; 9 nucleotides match TRBD2. The CDR3 runs to 15 residues. Germline CDR1 reads SGHKS; CDR2 reads YYEKEE (reference sequence). V lost 0 bases and J lost 5; bases outside the gene matches: 3. This chain's CDR3 is CASSLGSGRNNEQFF. DNA for the CDR3: TGTGCCAGCAGCTTGGGCAGCGGGAGGAACAATGAGCAGTTCTTC.

Concerning this clonotype: A read error may explain this, as a much larger clone is one base away. J is TRBJ2-7 and V is TRBV3-1; maybe TRBD1 (6 bases). CDR1 and CDR2 (germline): LGHDT, YNNKEL (reference sequence). The CDR3 loop spans 15 amino acids. Trimming removed 4 bases from V and 3 bases from J, with 16 bases in between. The CDR3 nucleotides are TGTGCCAGCAGCCTAGACACAGGGATGGTCTACGAGCAGTACTTC. Translation: CASSLDTGMVYEQYF.

This sequence joins TRBV7-6 and TRBJ1-6; a weak D match, TRBD1 (5 bases). The germline V gene encodes CDR1 SGHVS and CDR2 FNYEAQ. V gave up 5 bases and J gave up 6 bases, with 14 bases separating them. The CDR3 is 15 residues long. The CDR3 loop reads CASSILDSGNSPLHF. For the CDR3, the DNA is TGTGCCAGCAGCATCCTAGACAGTGGTAATTCACCCCTCCACTTT.

This clonotype has more than one count but fewer than ten. J is TRBJ2-3 and V is TRBV24-1, with 9 bases lining up with TRBD1. Losses at the gene ends were 4 bases for V and 2 bases for J; bases not matched to a gene: 9. Germline values: CDR1 KGHDR, CDR2 SFDVKD. This CDR3 spans 17 amino acids. As DNA, the CDR3 is TGTGCCACCAGTGAACCTCCGGGACAGGGACTCACAGATACGCAGTATTTT. Protein product: CATSEPPGQGLTDTQYF.

A remark on this clonotype: With a much larger clone just one base away, this may be a read error. The J gene is TRBJ1-1, the V gene TRBV20-1; the D gene is possibly TRBD1 (5 bases). The CDR3 sequence is 14 residues long. V gave up 2 bases and J gave up 1 base, with 11 bases separating them. Germline values: CDR1 DFQATT, CDR2 SNEGSKA (reference sequence). The DNA for the CDR3 is TGCAGTGCTAGAAGGGGTGCAGGGAACACTGAAGCTTTCTTT. Translating it yields CSARRGAGNTEAFF.

This clonotype was detected ten times or more. CDR3 region: CASSSAGLNEKLFF. Written as DNA, the CDR3 is TGTGCCAGCAGTTCCGCAGGGCTGAATGAAAAACTGTTTTTT. The chain joins TRBV28 to TRBJ1-4; possibly TRBD1 for D (5 bases). This CDR3 is built from 14 residues. Deletions cut 4 bases from V and 5 bases from J, with 11 bases between. The germline CDR1 and CDR2 sequences are MDHEN and SYDVKM.

This clonotype was detected a few times. The chain carries TRBV29-1 and TRBJ2-5; a possible D gene is TRBD1 (6 bases). CDR1 is SQVTM and CDR2 is ANQGSEA in the germline V gene. The V end was cut by 7 bases, the J end by 1 base, with 13 bases between. The CDR3 sequence is 13 residues long. CDR3 nucleotide sequence: TGCAGCGGCCTAAAACAGGGCCAAGAGACCCAGTACTTC. Its translation: CSGLKQGQETQYF.

This clonotype came up a few times. This chain joins TRBV6-5 and TRBJ2-4; 13 nucleotides align to TRBD2. The CDR3 extends over 19 amino acids. Germline V gene lookup returns CDR1 MNHEY and CDR2 SVGAGI. J gave up 2 bases and V 0 bases, and 7 bases lay outside the gene matches. The chain's CDR3 is CASSYSRTSGGGTKNIQYF. In DNA, the CDR3 is TGTGCCAGCAGTTACTCCCGGACTAGCGGGGGCGGAACCAAAAACATTCAGTACTTC.

At least ten counts were recorded for this clonotype. The chain employs TRBV7-6 and TRBJ2-7, with 10 bases matching TRBD1. V was pared by 5 bases and J by 5 bases, with 9 bases of the junction left unmatched. Germline assignment: CDR1 SGHVS and CDR2 FNYEAQ. CDR3 length equals 15 residues. The CDR3 bases are TGTGCCAGCAGCGAAAGACAGGGGGCGAGGCACGAGCAGTACTTC. It encodes CASSERQGARHEQYF.

Many counts were recorded for this clonotype. The chain employs TRBV6-9 and TRBJ2-2, with D unclear. The CDR3 totals 12 residues. The V and J ends lost 2 bases and 5 bases respectively, with 3 bases between them. CDR1 is MNHGY and CDR2 is SVAAGI in the germline V gene. The CDR3 here is CASSYGTGELFF. CDR3 coding DNA: TGTGCCAGCAGTTATGGGACCGGGGAGCTGTTTTTT.

This clonotype was seen a few times. The chain is built from TRBV15 and TRBJ2-1; D perhaps matches TRBD1 (6 bases). The CDR3 loop spans 15 amino acids. The V gene's germline CDR1 is LNHNV and CDR2 YYDKDF (reference sequence). The V and J ends lost 8 bases and 0 bases respectively, with 14 bases between them. The CDR3, as DNA: TGTGCCACCTCGAGGACAGCGAGCTCCTACAATGAGCAGTTCTTC. Its protein is CATSRTASSYNEQFF.

This clonotype was seen many times. V and J are TRBV3-1 and TRBJ2-2; D call uncertain. The V and J ends lost 6 bases and 0 bases respectively, with 2 bases between them. CDR3 length equals 12 residues. Germline assignment: CDR1 LGHDT and CDR2 YNNKEL (reference sequence). This chain's CDR3 is CASSPNTGELFF. CDR3 nucleotide sequence: TGTGCCAGCAGTCCGAACACCGGGGAGCTGTTTTTT.

This clonotype was seen ten or more times. V usage is TRBV18 and J usage is TRBJ2-5; 9 nucleotides agree with TRBD2. With 3 bases clipped from V and 4 bases from J, the junction kept 3 bases outside the gene matches. The CDR3 is made up of 14 amino acids. Germline CDR1 is KGHSH and CDR2 is LQKENI. The CDR3 nucleotides are TGTGCCAGCTCACCGAGCGGGAGGCCAGAGACCCAGTACTTC. Its protein is CASSPSGRPETQYF.

The CDR3 region has the DNA TGTGCCAGCAGCTTACGGCCAGCGGGAGGCCCCTACGAGCAGTACTTC. Its protein product is CASSLRPAGGPYEQYF. V is TRBV5-5 and J is TRBJ2-7, with 9 bases fitting TRBD2. CDR3 size: 16 residues. V gave up 2 bases and J gave up 2 bases; unmatched junction bases: 8. Germline V gene data show CDR1 as SGHKS and CDR2 as YYEKEE (reference sequence).

The chain carries TRBV28 and TRBJ1-6; D unresolved. The germline gives CDR1 MDHEN, CDR2 SYDVKM. The CDR3 totals 14 residues. V lost 5 bases, J lost 7 bases, and 12 bases lay in between. DNA for the CDR3: TGTGCCAGCAGTAACGGTCAAAGAAATTCACCCCTCCACTTT. Protein: CASSNGQRNSPLHF.

This clonotype was detected many times. The gene calls are TRBV19 and TRBJ2-3; 9 nucleotides agree with TRBD1. The CDR3 runs to 15 residues. Germline trimming cut 8 bases from V and 4 bases from J; bases unmatched to any gene: 10. The germline V gene has CDR1 LNHDA and CDR2 SQIVND (reference sequence). This chain's CDR3 is CASRDRGFSPDTQYF. In nucleotides, the CDR3 is TGTGCCAGTCGCGACAGGGGGTTTTCCCCAGATACGCAGTATTTT.

This sequence joins TRBV15 and TRBJ2-3; tentative D call: TRBD1 (5 bases). CDR1 and CDR2 from the germline V gene are LNHNV and YYDKDF (reference sequence). V was clipped by 1 base and J by 4 bases, with 15 bases between them. The CDR3 runs 16 residues. The CDR3 region has the DNA TGTGCCACCAGCAGAGTAGATGGCAGGGATCCAGATACGCAGTATTTT. Protein sequence: CATSRVDGRDPDTQYF.

This clonotype came up many times. The rearrangement uses TRBV2 and TRBJ1-2, with D maybe TRBD1 (6 bases). The CDR3 has 12 amino acids. Germline CDR1 is SNHLY and CDR2 is FYNNEI. Trimming stripped 3 bases from V and 6 bases from J, with 8 bases between. The CDR3 DNA is TGTGCCAGCAGTGAGGGGGGCGATGGCTACACCTTC. The encoded protein is CASSEGGDGYTF.

This clonotype has ten or more counts. V gene TRBV7-9 combines with J gene TRBJ2-7, with D hard to call. The CDR3 is 15 residues long. Germline CDR1 and CDR2: SEHNR and FQNEAQ (reference sequence). Trimming left V 1 base short and J 4 bases short, with 14 bases between. As DNA, the CDR3 is TGTGCCAGCAGCTTAGGGTCAGGTACGGATTACGAGCAGTACTTC. Protein sequence: CASSLGSGTDYEQYF.

This clonotype came up many times. The junction does not match germline at one end; this may be a read error. The V gene is TRBV5-1, the J gene TRBJ1-3; D gene unclear. This CDR3 is built from 14 residues. Germline V gene lookup returns CDR1 SGHRS and CDR2 YFSETQ. CDR3 protein: CASSLGISGNTIYF. The CDR3 DNA sequence: TGTGCCAGCAGTTTAGGTATCTCTGGAAACACCATATATTTT. Using reference TRBV5-1 and TRBJ1-3 for the parts outside the CDR3, the full variable domain is KAGVTQTPRYLIKTRGQQVTLSCSPISGHRSVSWYQQTPGQGLQFLFEYFSETQRNKGNFPGRFSGRQFSNSRSEMNVSTLELGDSALYLCASSLGISGNTIYFGEGSWLTVV.

The CDR3 nucleotides are TGTGCCAGCAGTTTATACGGGGGGGGAGGGATGAACACCGGGGAGCTGTTTTTT. Translated, it gives CASSLYGGGGMNTGELFF. The chain links TRBV27 to TRBJ2-2; 8 bases match TRBD2. The CDR3 spans 18 residues. Trimming took 1 base from V and 1 from J; bases not matched to a gene: 8. Germline V gene sequence: CDR1 MNHEY, CDR2 SMNVEV (reference sequence).